Reported below is one T cell receptor (beta chain). What it binds is not known. Cultured CD4+ T cells had their DNA profiled by the Oncomine TCR Beta short-read assay. Using its own MiXCR run on the PCR reads, TCRdb lists one record per CDR3 protein. The sample shows more than 15,000 distinct CDR3 sequences, around 47% of them seen only once. As for time point: late sampling 161 to 241 days after vaccination in a few convalescent patients. This sample's treatment: roughly 10-day PBMC culture with coronavirus spike peptide pools or control peptides (ViraFEST assay). ViraFEST stimulated the growth of antigen-specific T cells using peptide pools and subsequently profiled their TCRs by sequencing. This specimen belongs to a study of vaccination and CD4 T cells after COVID-19. Study as a whole: Stimulation of the cells used overlapping spike peptide pools from SARS-CoV-2 and from the common cold coronaviruses HCoV-NL63, HCoV-OC43 and HCoV-229E.

Deletions cut 8 bases from V and 0 bases from J, with 8 bases between. CDR1 and CDR2 (germline): MNHEY, SVGEGT. The CDR3 loop spans 13 amino acids. Study results and caveats: For convalescent patients, 304 of the 307 vaccine-specific clones analyzed were classified as spike mono-reactive.

This TCR was sampled from a human donor who had recovered from COVID-19. This specimen was CD4+ T cells from blood, cultured in vitro, taken about 7 months after SARS-CoV-2 vaccination. The J gene is TRBJ2-4, the V gene TRBV6-2 or TRBV6-3; D perhaps matches TRBD1 (6 bases). The CDR3 coding sequence is TGTGCCAGCCGGACAGTAGCCAAAAACATTCAGTACTTC. This translates into CASRTVAKNIQYF.